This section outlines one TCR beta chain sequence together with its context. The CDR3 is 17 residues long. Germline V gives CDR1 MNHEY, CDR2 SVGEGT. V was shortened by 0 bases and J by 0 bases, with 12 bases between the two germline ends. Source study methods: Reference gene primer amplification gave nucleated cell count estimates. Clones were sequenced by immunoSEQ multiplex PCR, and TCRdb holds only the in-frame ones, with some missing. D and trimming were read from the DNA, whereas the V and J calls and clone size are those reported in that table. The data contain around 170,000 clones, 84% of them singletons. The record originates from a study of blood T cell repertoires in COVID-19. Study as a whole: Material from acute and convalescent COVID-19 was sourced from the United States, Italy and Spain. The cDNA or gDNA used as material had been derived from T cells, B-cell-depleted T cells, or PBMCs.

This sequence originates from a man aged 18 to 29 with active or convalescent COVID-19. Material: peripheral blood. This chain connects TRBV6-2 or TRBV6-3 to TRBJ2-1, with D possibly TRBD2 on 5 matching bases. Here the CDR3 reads CASSYSELGSSYNEQFF. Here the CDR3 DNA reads TGTGCCAGCAGTTACTCTGAACTAGGAAGCTCCTACAATGAGCAGTTCTTC.